Presented here are 6 T cell receptor beta chains from one specimen sequenced in a study of cytomegalovirus exposure and HLA in healthy donors (dated by TCRdb to the late 2010s). Libraries were built with the immunoSEQ multiplex PCR assay. A mixture of 60 forward primers for TCR Vbeta segments and 13 reverse primers for TCR Jbeta segments was used in the multiplex PCR. TCRdb holds this immuneACCESS table with in-frame rearrangements only. Some clones are missing; in checked studies, unresolved V genes explain under half, and the rest has no known cause. The sample has around 150,000 clones on record, about 85% of them singletons. The ten most abundant clones make up 3% to 4% of the sample. The sequenced sample was PBMCs. These receptors originate from a human donor in good health.

The J gene is TRBJ2-2, the V gene TRBV11-2; a weak D match, TRBD2 (5 bases). V shed 0 bases and J shed 8 bases, with 13 bases lying between them. The CDR3 totals 15 residues. Germline loops: CDR1 SGHAT, CDR2 FQNNGV. DNA of the CDR3: TGTGCCAGCAGCTTAGATGTAGGGAGTAGTGGGGAGCTGTTTTTT. Protein product: CASSLDVGSSGELFF.

This chain uses TRBV5-1 with TRBJ2-6; TRBD1 matches 12 bases. Germline V CDR1 and CDR2: SGHRS, YFSETQ. Unmatched junction bases numbered 7, after V lost 4 bases and J lost 2 bases. The CDR3 is 18 amino acids. The CDR3 loop reads CASSGPGQGAAGANVLTF. In DNA, the CDR3 is TGCGCCAGCAGCGGACCGGGACAGGGGGCCGCTGGGGCCAACGTCCTGACTTTC.

The chain is built from TRBV6-5 and TRBJ2-5, with 12 nucleotides matching TRBD2. Germline CDR1 and CDR2: MNHEY and SVGAGI. This CDR3 comprises 14 residues. V shed 10 bases and J 4 bases; nucleotides not matched to a gene: 7. CDR3 protein: CATRLAGAGETQYF. CDR3 bases: TGTGCCACCCGACTAGCGGGAGCGGGAGAGACCCAGTACTTC.

V usage is TRBV9 and J usage is TRBJ2-2, with 11 bases matching TRBD2. This CDR3 contains 18 residues. Germline lookup yields CDR1 SGDLS and CDR2 YYNGEE. V dropped 5 bases and J dropped 4; count of bases not matched to a gene: 13. CDR3 in amino acids: CASSGGALAGDSTGELFF. CDR3 DNA: TGTGCCAGCAGTGGGGGGGCACTAGCGGGAGATAGCACCGGGGAGCTGTTTTTT.

This chain uses TRBV2 with TRBJ2-7; no reliable D call. The CDR3 covers 14 residues. With 0 bases removed from V and 4 bases from J, the gap between germline ends came to 10 bases. The germline V gene encodes CDR1 SNHLY and CDR2 FYNNEI. The CDR3 region has the DNA TGTGCCAGCAGTGAAGCATTGGCAGCGTACGAGCAGTACTTC. As protein: CASSEALAAYEQYF.

This clone was seen a single time. The chain employs TRBV28 and TRBJ1-5; D remains unclear. The CDR3 extends over 12 amino acids. CDR1 and CDR2 from the germline V gene are MDHEN and SYDVKM. The germline V and J ends were trimmed by 3 bases and 7 bases, with 7 bases remaining between them. The CDR3 sequence: CASSFLRQPQHF. The CDR3 DNA reads TGTGCCAGCAGTTTTCTCAGACAGCCCCAGCATTTT.